This T cell receptor beta chain was retrieved from a study of blood T cell repertoires in COVID-19. The CDR3 sequence is 16 residues long. Unmatched junction bases numbered 6, after V lost 5 bases and J lost 2 bases. CDR1 is SGHTA and CDR2 is FQGTGA in the germline V gene. Sequencing was performed with immunoSEQ multiplex PCR; in TCRdb, only in-frame clones are kept and a portion is missing. The sample shows a few hundred thousand clones, more than 65% of them seen only once. The specimen sequenced was peripheral blood. The genes are TRBV7-3 and TRBJ2-2; 9 nucleotides match TRBD1. The source of this sequence is a woman in her 40s who had recovered from COVID-19. The CDR3 loop is CASSAETGGNTGELFF. CDR3 coding DNA: TGTGCCAGCAGCGCCGAGACAGGGGGAAACACCGGGGAGCTGTTTTTT.